Described below is a single T cell receptor (beta chain) sequence and its context. Its antigen remains undetermined. Within one base of it there is no much larger clone, and no base qualities were kept. The CDR3 sequence holds 16 residues, the cysteine and phenylalanine included. Only the CDR3 portion is preserved as DNA: 48 bases, with reading frame beginning at the first base. V is pared back by 0 bases and J by 2 bases, with 11 bases lying between the germline termini. The germline V gene encodes CDR1 SNHLY and CDR2 FYNNEI. Patients with a history of autoimmune disease or receiving systemic immunosuppression were excluded from the trial. Peripheral blood for TCR sequencing was collected from all dose cohorts at baseline, on cycle 4 day 1, and on cycle 7 day 1. Samples were obtained from an open-label, multicenter, first-in-human phase I dose-escalation trial of ivuxolimab. Adults with locally advanced or metastatic head and neck squamous cell, hepatocellular, melanoma or renal cell carcinoma were enrolled in the trial. Before TCR sequencing, CD4+ T cells and CD8+ T cells from peripheral blood were sorted into separate populations.

This entry comes from a study of OX40 agonist ivuxolimab in advanced cancers. Broadly, across the study: Ivuxolimab was a fully human IgG2 agonistic monoclonal antibody targeting the costimulatory receptor OX40 (CD134). Intravenous ivuxolimab was administered to patients every 2 weeks at six dose levels: 0.01, 0.1, 0.3, 1.5, 3 and 10 mg/kg. Of the approximately 54 patients in dose escalation, around 20 had hepatocellular carcinoma, about 15 had melanoma, 9 had renal cell carcinoma and 9 had head and neck cancer. A male proportion of under 85% and a mean age of approximately 58 years, ranging from about 20 to 79, were recorded for the dose-escalation cohort. Patients were allowed to have had prior anti-PD-1, anti-PD-L1 or anti-CTLA-4 therapy, and approximately 43% of the dose-escalation patients had previously received checkpoint inhibitors. Partial responses occurred in three dose-escalation patients: two with cutaneous melanoma and one with hepatocellular carcinoma. The purpose of peripheral TCRbeta sequencing was to test whether ivuxolimab changed TCR sequence diversity and led to clonal T-cell expansion. The paper reports the monotherapy dose-escalation portion (N of about 54 patients) of the phase I ivuxolimab trial. The paper's findings and limits, for the study overall: Which antigens the clonally expanded peripheral T cells were specific for was not determined. After ivuxolimab, CD8+ T cells had more expanded clones than CD4+ T cells on average. Low levels of normalized T-cell clonal expansion were also seen in some nonresponding patients. Clonal expansion of both CD4+ and CD8+ blood T cells was observed from baseline to week 6 at doses 0.1 to 3.0 mg/kg. In the 0.1-3.0 mg/kg groups, partial responders were among the patients with the lowest normalized peripheral clonal expansion, particularly in CD8+ T cells.

Genomic DNA was isolated from the sorted cells so that the TCRbeta CDR3 region could be sequenced. The immunoSEQ Assay was used for sequencing of TCRbeta CDR3 regions. TCRdb re-hosts the immuneACCESS table, in-frame sequences only. Its copies lack some clones; in the studies checked, an unresolved V gene accounts for under half of them, and the cause for the rest is not known. For this sample the table gives approximately 60,000 clones, of which around 83% were detected only once. The ten top clones hold around 5% of the sample. Recombination connected TRBV2 to TRBJ2-1; a tentative D match to TRBD1 spans 6 bases. Sequences were derived from CD4+ or CD8+ T cells sorted from blood, sampled in a trial of the OX40 agonist ivuxolimab. The sequence was obtained from an adult with an advanced solid tumor such as melanoma, head and neck, liver or kidney cancer. The sequenced DNA is TGTGCCAGCAGTGAAGCGGCCGGGACAACCTACAATGAGCAGTTCTTC. Translation gives CASSEAAGTTYNEQFF.